Following are 28 T cell receptor beta chains from one sample sequenced in a study of identical twins (dated by TCRdb to the mid-2010s). Library method: 5' RACE. Sequencing used an Illumina HiSeq 2000. TCRdb trimmed the raw reads at Q25, called clones with MiXCR and kept productive beta chains. Rows are unified per CDR3 protein, each entry keeping the most common DNA and genes. This sample lists 450,000 to 650,000 distinct CDR3 sequences; around 15% were detected once. Of the sample, nearly 0.45% falls within the top ten clones. The same sample was also used in a study of yellow fever vaccine responses in identical twins.

Sequencing used CD4+ T cells sorted from blood. Receptor source: a woman between 18 and 29 years old in good health.

This clonotype was detected only a few times. The genes are TRBV11-2 and TRBJ2-7; 7 nucleotides align to TRBD1. V was clipped by 5 bases and J by 6 bases; unmatched bases: 13. The germline V gene has CDR1 SGHAT and CDR2 FQNNGV. The CDR3 length is 15 residues. The CDR3 region is CASSPTKTGTTEQYV. As DNA, the CDR3 is TGTGCCAGCAGCCCGACGAAGACAGGGACGACCGAGCAGTACGTC.

This clonotype was seen a few times. This rearrangement joins TRBV5-5 to TRBJ1-3, with unresolved D. This CDR3 spans 17 amino acids. V lost 1 base and J lost 0, with 14 bases in between. CDR1 is SGHKS and CDR2 is YYEKEE in the germline V gene (reference sequence). CDR3 bases: TGTGCCAGCAGCTTGTCGTTGGACCCTTACTCTGGAAACACCATATATTTT. It is translated as CASSLSLDPYSGNTIYF.

This rearrangement joins TRBV6-5 to TRBJ1-1; D possibly corresponds to TRBD1 (5 bases). V shed 2 bases and J shed 0 bases, with 13 bases lying between them. Germline loops: CDR1 MNHEY, CDR2 SVGAGI. The CDR3 runs to 16 residues. The CDR3 DNA reads TGTGCCAGCAGTTACGGTCCAGGGAGGGTGAACACTGAAGCTTTCTTT. Its translation: CASSYGPGRVNTEAFF.

This clonotype was recorded at least ten times. V and J are TRBV7-8 and TRBJ1-2, with D perhaps TRBD1 (6 bases). Germline V gives CDR1 SGHVS, CDR2 FQNEAQ. V lost 5 bases and J lost 3, with 13 bases in between. This CDR3 comprises 14 residues. The CDR3 here is CASSPREGDYGYTF. DNA of the CDR3: TGTGCCAGCAGCCCCCGCGAGGGGGACTATGGCTACACCTTC.

This clonotype occurred once. The rearrangement uses TRBV10-3 and TRBJ2-1, with 11 bases aligning to TRBD2. Per the germline V gene, CDR1 is ENHRY and CDR2 is SYGVKD. The V gene end was trimmed by 3 bases and the J gene end by 3 bases; junction bases not matched to a gene: 7. There are 17 residues in the CDR3. The CDR3 reads CAISDRLAGGYYNEQFF. The CDR3 DNA is TGTGCCATCAGTGACCGGCTAGCGGGGGGTTACTACAATGAGCAGTTCTTC.

The chain is built from TRBV20-1 and TRBJ2-2, with TRBD2 matching 9 bases. This CDR3 region has 15 residues. The V gene's germline CDR1 is DFQATT and CDR2 SNEGSKA (reference sequence). The trim removed 4 bases at V and 0 bases at J, leaving 3 bases unmatched. Written as DNA, the CDR3 is TGCAGTGCTATGATAGCGGGAGCGAACACCGGGGAGCTGTTTTTT. This translates into CSAMIAGANTGELFF.

V usage is TRBV2 and J usage is TRBJ2-5; TRBD2 agrees at 12 bases. Per germline, CDR1 SNHLY and CDR2 FYNNEI. J was trimmed by 2 bases and V by 4 bases; bases with no gene match: 5. There are 16 residues in the CDR3. CDR3 DNA: TGTGCCAGCAGTGTTGGTCTAGCGGGAGGGCAAGAGACCCAGTACTTC. Translated: CASSVGLAGGQETQYF.

This clonotype has just a few counts. The chain couples TRBV16 to TRBJ1-5; no reliable D call. The V gene lost 3 bases and the J gene lost 5 bases, with 8 bases spanning the gap. The CDR3 extends over 13 amino acids. CDR1 is KGHSY, CDR2 FQNENV, per germline. CDR3 DNA: TGTGCCAGCAGCCATGCGCGGTATCAGCCCCAGCATTTT. This translates into CASSHARYQPQHF.

The chain recombines TRBV5-1 with TRBJ1-5, with a possible D match to TRBD1 (5 bases). The V and J ends lost 0 bases and 9 bases respectively, with 10 bases between them. The CDR3 has 13 residues. Germline assignment: CDR1 SGHRS and CDR2 YFSETQ. The CDR3 loop reads CASSLDDQGPQHF. CDR3 coding DNA: TGCGCCAGCAGCTTGGATGACCAGGGGCCCCAGCATTTT.

The chain recombines TRBV7-2 with TRBJ2-7, with no clear D. V lost 5 bases and J lost 3, with 14 bases in between. The CDR3 length is 14 residues. Germline assignment: CDR1 SGHTA and CDR2 FQGNSA. CDR3 nucleotide sequence: TGTGCCAGCAGCCCCCGGGTTCTCTGCTACGAGCAGTACTTC. It codes for CASSPRVLCYEQYF.

This clonotype was seen a handful of times. This chain links TRBV7-8 with TRBJ2-5, with D hard to call. Trimming removed 5 bases from V and 2 bases from J, with 21 bases in between. The CDR3 runs 17 residues. Germline CDR1 reads SGHVS; CDR2 reads FQNEAQ. CDR3 sequence reads: CASSTTRTVWQQETQYF. In DNA, the CDR3 is TGTGCCAGCAGCACAACTCGCACAGTTTGGCAACAAGAGACCCAGTACTTC.

The rearrangement links TRBV12-3 or TRBV12-4 to TRBJ2-3; D gene uncertain. Trimming stripped 2 bases from V and 2 bases from J, with 14 bases between. The CDR3 contains 16 residues. The CDR3 bases are TGTGCCAGCAGTTTAAACGCGGAAACTTTCACAGATACGCAGTATTTT. This codes for CASSLNAETFTDTQYF.

This clonotype was counted between two and nine times. The gene calls are TRBV27 and TRBJ2-1; 10 positions match TRBD2. CDR1 is MNHEY and CDR2 is SMNVEV in the germline V gene (reference sequence). The J segment lost 7 bases and the V segment lost 3 bases, leaving 6 bases of the junction unmatched. The CDR3 contains 15 residues. The CDR3 sequence: CASSFLAGEGNEQFF. The CDR3 region has the DNA TGTGCCAGCAGTTTCCTAGCGGGAGAAGGGAATGAGCAGTTCTTC.

This clonotype occurred many times. This chain joins TRBV12-3 or TRBV12-4 and TRBJ1-5, with TRBD1 as a possible D gene (5 bases). There are 14 residues in the CDR3. The ends were cut back, 7 bases at V and 3 bases at J, with 13 bases in the middle. CDR3 coding DNA: TGTGCCAGCAAATTCGACAGTCTCAATCAGCCCCAGCATTTT. It yields the protein CASKFDSLNQPQHF.

This chain connects TRBV7-8 to TRBJ1-1; tentatively, D is TRBD1 (6 bases). The CDR3 length is 13 residues. Germline-derived CDR1 and CDR2 are SGHVS and FQNEAQ. V gave up 5 bases and J gave up 6 bases, with 13 bases separating them. This chain's CDR3 is CASSPTGWSEAFF. CDR3 DNA: TGTGCCAGCAGCCCCACAGGGTGGTCTGAAGCTTTCTTT. Combining the CDR3 with reference TRBV7-8 and TRBJ1-1 gives the whole variable domain GAGVSQSPRYKVAKRGQDVALRCDPISGHVSLFWYQQALGQGPEFLTYFQNEAQLDKSGLPSDRFFAERPEGSVSTLKIQRTQQEDSAVYLCASSPTGWSEAFFGQGTRLTVV.

This clonotype was counted only a few times. This sequence joins TRBV7-9 and TRBJ2-1, with D maybe TRBD2 (6 bases). The germline V and J ends were trimmed by 6 bases and 8 bases, with 8 bases remaining between them. Germline V gene sequence: CDR1 SEHNR, CDR2 FQNEAQ (reference sequence). CDR3 length: 11 residues. CDR3 coding DNA: TGTGCCAGCAGTCCTAGCGATGAGCAGTTCTTC. The encoded protein is CASSPSDEQFF.

The chain uses TRBV29-1 and TRBJ2-3, with a weak D call TRBD2 (6 bases). From germline, CDR1 is SQVTM and CDR2 ANQGSEA. The V end lost 6 bases, the J end lost 2 bases, and 18 bases lay between the germline ends. This CDR3 spans 15 amino acids. The CDR3 spells CSVVERAILTDTQYF. CDR3 nucleotide sequence: TGCAGCGTAGTAGAGCGGGCGATACTCACAGATACGCAGTATTTT.

The rearrangement joins TRBV3-1 to TRBJ1-1; 8 nucleotides line up with TRBD1. V trimming: 0 bases; J trimming: 0 bases; junction bases outside the gene matches: 6. CDR3 length: 17 residues. Germline CDR1 reads LGHDT; CDR2 reads YNNKEL (reference sequence). The CDR3: CASSQDSAGGMNTEAFF. The CDR3 nucleotides are TGTGCCAGCAGCCAAGATTCAGCAGGGGGCATGAACACTGAAGCTTTCTTT.

The chain employs TRBV5-6 and TRBJ2-4; D call uncertain. Trimming stripped 0 bases from V and 3 bases from J, with 7 bases between. The CDR3 is 14 amino acids. Per the germline V gene, CDR1 is SGHDT and CDR2 is YYEEEE. The CDR3 loop is CASSLELLKNIQYF. The CDR3 DNA reads as TGTGCCAGCAGCTTGGAACTCCTCAAAAACATTCAGTACTTC.

This clonotype was recorded a few times. The gene calls are TRBV5-1 and TRBJ1-4; 7 bases agree with TRBD1. Germline-derived CDR1 and CDR2 are SGHRS and YFSETQ. J gave up 5 bases and V 0 bases, and 10 bases lay outside the gene matches. This CDR3 has 17 amino acids. Here the CDR3 DNA reads TGCGCCAGCAGCTTGGGACAGGGAACGAAGACGAATGAAAAACTGTTTTTT. Translation gives CASSLGQGTKTNEKLFF.

The rearrangement links TRBV29-1 to TRBJ1-5; D unresolved. V was cut by 1 base and J by 6 bases, with 10 bases left in between. The V gene's germline CDR1 is SQVTM and CDR2 ANQGSEA. This CDR3 has 13 residues. CDR3 bases: TGCAGCGTTGAAGCAGATCGCGGTCAGCCCCAGCATTTT. Its protein product is CSVEADRGQPQHF.

This clonotype showed up just a few times. The V call is TRBV12-3 or TRBV12-4, the J call TRBJ2-6; D gene unclear. The ends were cut back, 1 base at V and 1 base at J, with 8 bases in the middle. The CDR3 loop spans 16 amino acids. CDR3 DNA: TGTGCCAGCAGTTTAGAGGCAGAATCTGGGGCCAACGTCCTGACTTTC. Translating it yields CASSLEAESGANVLTF.

The chain employs TRBV12-3 or TRBV12-4 and TRBJ2-1; D is perhaps TRBD1 or TRBD2 (5 bases each). Trimming removed 5 bases from V and 6 bases from J, with 17 bases in between. The CDR3 is made up of 15 amino acids. Here the CDR3 DNA reads TGTGCCAGCAGTCCTACCGGGACCCCGTTCAATGAGCAGTTCTTC. It encodes CASSPTGTPFNEQFF.

In its sample, this clonotype was seen a few times. This chain joins TRBV29-1 and TRBJ2-7; 12 bases match TRBD1. The germline CDR1 and CDR2 sequences are SQVTM and ANQGSEA. The ends lost 3 bases at V and 9 bases at J; junction bases unmatched: 9. The CDR3 runs to 14 residues. The DNA of the CDR3 is TGCAGCGTTGACCCTTCCGGGACAGGGGGCTGGCAGTACTTC. Translating gives CSVDPSGTGGWQYF.

This clonotype came up many times. Written as DNA, the CDR3 is TGTGCCAGCAGCGACCGGGGGTCGAACTATGGCTACACCTTC. Encoded protein: CASSDRGSNYGYTF. This chain connects TRBV9 to TRBJ1-2; D is perhaps TRBD1 (5 bases). Trimming stripped 3 bases from V and 2 bases from J, with 11 bases between. The CDR3 spans 14 residues. CDR1 is SGDLS, CDR2 YYNGEE, per germline. Combining the CDR3 with reference TRBV9 and TRBJ1-2 gives the whole variable domain DSGVTQTPKHLITATGQRVTLRCSPRSGDLSVYWYQQSLDQGLQFLIQYYNGEERAKGNILERFSAQQFPDLHSELNLSSLELGDSALYFCASSDRGSNYGYTFGSGTRLTVV.

Only a few counts were recorded for this clonotype. The chain uses TRBV28 and TRBJ1-1, with 7 bases matching TRBD1. CDR1 MDHEN and CDR2 SYDVKM come from the germline V gene. The CDR3 has 15 amino acids. The junction had 8 bases not matched to a gene; V was cut back by 7 bases and J by 0 bases. DNA of the CDR3: TGTGCCAGCACAATTACGGGACAGTTGAACACTGAAGCTTTCTTT. Protein: CASTITGQLNTEAFF.

This clonotype was seen ten or more times. The chain joins TRBV3-1 to TRBJ1-6; 11 bases line up with TRBD1. The junction had 7 bases not matched to a gene; V was cut back by 6 bases and J by 6 bases. Germline V lookup: CDR1 LGHDT, CDR2 YNNKEL (reference sequence). The CDR3 contains 16 residues. DNA of the CDR3: TGTGCCAGCAGGGAAGGGACAGGGGGACTTAATTCACCCCTCCACTTT. It encodes CASREGTGGLNSPLHF.

The V and J genes are TRBV5-1 and TRBJ2-5; 7 bases agree with TRBD1. The CDR3 has 15 amino acids. CDR1 is SGHRS and CDR2 is YFSETQ in the germline V gene. Trimming took 2 bases from V and 3 from J; bases not matched to a gene: 7. CDR3 in amino acids: CASSFYDRDEETQYF. The CDR3, as DNA: TGCGCCAGCAGCTTTTACGACAGGGACGAAGAGACCCAGTACTTC.